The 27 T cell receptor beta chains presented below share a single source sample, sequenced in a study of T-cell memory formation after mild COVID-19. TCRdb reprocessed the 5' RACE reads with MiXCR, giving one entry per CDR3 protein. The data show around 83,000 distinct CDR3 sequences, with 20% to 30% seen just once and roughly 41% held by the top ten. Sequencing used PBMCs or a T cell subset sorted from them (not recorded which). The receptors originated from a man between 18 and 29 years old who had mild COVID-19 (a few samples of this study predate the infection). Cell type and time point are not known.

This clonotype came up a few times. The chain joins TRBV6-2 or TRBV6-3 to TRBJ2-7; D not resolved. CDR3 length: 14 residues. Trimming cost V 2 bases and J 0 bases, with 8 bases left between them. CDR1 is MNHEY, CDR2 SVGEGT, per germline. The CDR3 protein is CASSYGPFSYEQYV. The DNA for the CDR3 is TGTGCCAGCAGTTACGGCCCGTTCTCCTACGAGCAGTACGTC.

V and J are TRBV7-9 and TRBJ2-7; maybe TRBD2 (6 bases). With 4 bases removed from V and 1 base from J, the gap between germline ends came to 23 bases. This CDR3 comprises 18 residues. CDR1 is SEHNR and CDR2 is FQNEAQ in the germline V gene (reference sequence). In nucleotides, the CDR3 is TGTGCCAGCAGCTCCACGGCGGGTCGAGCGGGCCTATCCTACGAGCAGTACTTC. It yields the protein CASSSTAGRAGLSYEQYF.

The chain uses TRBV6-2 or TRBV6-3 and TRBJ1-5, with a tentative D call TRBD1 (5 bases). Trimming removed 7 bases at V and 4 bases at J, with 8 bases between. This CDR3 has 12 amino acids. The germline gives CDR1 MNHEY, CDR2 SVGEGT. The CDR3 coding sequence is TGTGCCAGCACCTCAGGGAATCAGCCCCAGCATTTT. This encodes CASTSGNQPQHF.

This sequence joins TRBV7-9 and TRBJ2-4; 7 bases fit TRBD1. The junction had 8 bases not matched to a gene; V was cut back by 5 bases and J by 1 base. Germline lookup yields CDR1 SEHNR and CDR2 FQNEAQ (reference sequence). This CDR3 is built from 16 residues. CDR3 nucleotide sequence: TGTGCCAGCAGCCCAAGACAGGGTTGGGCCAAAAACATTCAGTACTTC. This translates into CASSPRQGWAKNIQYF.

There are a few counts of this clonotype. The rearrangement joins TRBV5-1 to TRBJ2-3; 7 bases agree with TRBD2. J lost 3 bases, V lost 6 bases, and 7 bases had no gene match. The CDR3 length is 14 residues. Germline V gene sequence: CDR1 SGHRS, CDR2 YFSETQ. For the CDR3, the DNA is TGCGCCAGCACCCTAGCGGCAGCGACAGATACGCAGTATTTT. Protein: CASTLAAATDTQYF.

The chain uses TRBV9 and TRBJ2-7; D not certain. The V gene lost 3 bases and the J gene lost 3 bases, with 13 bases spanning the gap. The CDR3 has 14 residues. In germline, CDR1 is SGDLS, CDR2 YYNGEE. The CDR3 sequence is CASSGPGPHYEQYF. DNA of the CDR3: TGTGCCAGCAGCGGCCCAGGCCCGCACTACGAGCAGTACTTC.

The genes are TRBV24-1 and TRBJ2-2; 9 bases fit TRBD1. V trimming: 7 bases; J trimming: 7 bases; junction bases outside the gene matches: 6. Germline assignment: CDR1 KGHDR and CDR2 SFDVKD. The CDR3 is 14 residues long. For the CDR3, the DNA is TGTGCCACCAGAGAGACAGGGGGAATCGGGGAGCTGTTTTTT. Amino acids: CATRETGGIGELFF.

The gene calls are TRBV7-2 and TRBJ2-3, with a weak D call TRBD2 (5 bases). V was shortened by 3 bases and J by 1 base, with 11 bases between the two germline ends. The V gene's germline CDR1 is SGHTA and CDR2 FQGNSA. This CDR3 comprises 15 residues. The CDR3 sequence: CASSFRDGGTDTQYF. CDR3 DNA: TGTGCCAGCAGCTTCAGAGACGGGGGCACAGATACGCAGTATTTT.

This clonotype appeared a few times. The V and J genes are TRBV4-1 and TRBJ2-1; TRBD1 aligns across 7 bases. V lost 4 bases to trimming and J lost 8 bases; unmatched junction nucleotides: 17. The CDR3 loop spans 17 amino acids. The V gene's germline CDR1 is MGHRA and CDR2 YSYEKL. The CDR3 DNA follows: TGCGCCAGCAGCCGGATACTCCGGGACAGCGCCCAAGATGAGCAGTTCTTC. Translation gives CASSRILRDSAQDEQFF.

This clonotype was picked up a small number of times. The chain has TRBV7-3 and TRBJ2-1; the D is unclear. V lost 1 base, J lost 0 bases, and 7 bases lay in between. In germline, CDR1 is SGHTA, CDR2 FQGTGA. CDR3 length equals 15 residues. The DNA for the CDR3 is TGTGCCAGCAGCTTAATCGCCGGCTCCTACAATGAGCAGTTCTTC. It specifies CASSLIAGSYNEQFF. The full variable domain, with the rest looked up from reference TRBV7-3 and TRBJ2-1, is GAGVSQTPSNKVTEKGKYVELRCDPISGHTALYWYRQSLGQGPEFLIYFQGTGAADDSGLPNDRFFAVRPEGSVSTLKIQRTERGDSAVYLCASSLIAGSYNEQFFGPGTRLTVL.

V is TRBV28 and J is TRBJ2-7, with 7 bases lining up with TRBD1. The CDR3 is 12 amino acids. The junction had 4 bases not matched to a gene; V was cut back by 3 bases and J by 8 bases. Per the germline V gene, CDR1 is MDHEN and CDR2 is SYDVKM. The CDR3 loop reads CASSFLGQQQYV. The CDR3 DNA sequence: TGTGCCAGCAGTTTCTTGGGACAGCAGCAGTACGTC.

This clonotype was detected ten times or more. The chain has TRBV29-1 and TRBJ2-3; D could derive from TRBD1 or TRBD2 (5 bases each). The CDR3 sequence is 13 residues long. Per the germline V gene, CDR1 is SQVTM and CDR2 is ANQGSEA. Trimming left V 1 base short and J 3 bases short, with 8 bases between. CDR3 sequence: CSVEVEGTDTQYF. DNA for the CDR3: TGCAGCGTTGAAGTCGAGGGGACAGATACGCAGTATTTT.

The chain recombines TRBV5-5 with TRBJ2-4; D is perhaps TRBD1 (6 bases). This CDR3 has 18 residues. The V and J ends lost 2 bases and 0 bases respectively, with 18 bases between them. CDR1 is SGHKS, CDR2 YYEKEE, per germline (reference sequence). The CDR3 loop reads CASSFLILTGLAKNIQYF. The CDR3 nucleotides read TGTGCCAGCAGCTTCCTCATATTGACAGGACTAGCCAAAAACATTCAGTACTTC.

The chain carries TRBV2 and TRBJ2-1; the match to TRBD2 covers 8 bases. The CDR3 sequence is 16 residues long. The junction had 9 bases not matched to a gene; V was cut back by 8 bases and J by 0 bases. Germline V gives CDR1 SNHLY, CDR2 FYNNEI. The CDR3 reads CASVDSGVSSYNEQFF. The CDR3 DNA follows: TGTGCCAGCGTGGATAGCGGGGTCAGCTCCTACAATGAGCAGTTCTTC.

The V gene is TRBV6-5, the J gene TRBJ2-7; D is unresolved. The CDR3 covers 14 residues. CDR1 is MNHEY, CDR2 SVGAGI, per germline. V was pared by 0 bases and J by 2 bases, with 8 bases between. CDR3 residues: CASSYSIPPYEQYF. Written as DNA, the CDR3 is TGTGCCAGCAGTTACTCGATTCCACCCTACGAGCAGTACTTC.

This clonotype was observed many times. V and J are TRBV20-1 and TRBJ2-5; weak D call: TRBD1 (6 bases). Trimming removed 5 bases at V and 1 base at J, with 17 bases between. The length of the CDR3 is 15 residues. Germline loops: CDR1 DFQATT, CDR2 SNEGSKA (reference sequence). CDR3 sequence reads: CSAPDRPRGQETQYF. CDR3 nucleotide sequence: TGCAGTGCTCCCGACAGGCCTCGGGGCCAAGAGACCCAGTACTTC.

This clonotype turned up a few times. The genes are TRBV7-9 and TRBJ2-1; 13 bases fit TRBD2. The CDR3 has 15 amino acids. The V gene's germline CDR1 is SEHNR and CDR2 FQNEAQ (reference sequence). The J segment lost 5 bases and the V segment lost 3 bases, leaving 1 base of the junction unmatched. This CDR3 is CASSFGTSGDNEQFF. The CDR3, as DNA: TGTGCCAGCAGCTTCGGGACTAGCGGGGACAATGAGCAGTTCTTC.

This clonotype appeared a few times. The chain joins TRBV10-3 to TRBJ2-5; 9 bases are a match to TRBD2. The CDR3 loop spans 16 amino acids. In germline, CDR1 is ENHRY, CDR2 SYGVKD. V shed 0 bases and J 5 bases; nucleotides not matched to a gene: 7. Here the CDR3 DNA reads TGTGCCATCAGTGAGTCAGGCCTAGCGGGGATGGAGACCCAGTACTTC. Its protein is CAISESGLAGMETQYF.

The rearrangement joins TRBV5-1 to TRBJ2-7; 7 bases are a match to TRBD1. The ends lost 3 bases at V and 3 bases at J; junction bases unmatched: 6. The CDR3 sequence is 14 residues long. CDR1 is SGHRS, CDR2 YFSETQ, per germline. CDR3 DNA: TGCGCCAGCAGCTCCGAAGGACAGGTCTACGAGCAGTACTTC. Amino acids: CASSSEGQVYEQYF.

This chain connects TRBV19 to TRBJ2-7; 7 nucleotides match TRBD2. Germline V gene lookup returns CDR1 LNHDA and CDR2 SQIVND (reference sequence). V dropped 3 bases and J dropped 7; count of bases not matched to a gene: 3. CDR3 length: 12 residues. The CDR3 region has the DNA TGTGCCAGTAGTATGTTCGGGAGGGAGCAGTACTTC. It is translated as CASSMFGREQYF.

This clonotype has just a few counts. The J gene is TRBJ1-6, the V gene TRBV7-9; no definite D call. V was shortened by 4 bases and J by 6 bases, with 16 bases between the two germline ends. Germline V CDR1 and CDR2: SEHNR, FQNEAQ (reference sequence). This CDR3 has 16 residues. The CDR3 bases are TGTGCCAGCAGCTCACCCCGCGAGGGAAGTAATTCACCCCTCCACTTT. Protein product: CASSSPREGSNSPLHF.

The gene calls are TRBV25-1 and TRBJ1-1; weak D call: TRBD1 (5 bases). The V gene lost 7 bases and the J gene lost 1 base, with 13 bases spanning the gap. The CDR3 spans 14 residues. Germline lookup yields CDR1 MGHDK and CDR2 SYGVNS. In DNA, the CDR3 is TGTGCCAGCACCTCTACCGGGGGGAACACTGAAGCTTTCTTT. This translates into CASTSTGGNTEAFF. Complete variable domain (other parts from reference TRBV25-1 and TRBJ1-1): EADIYQTPRYLVIGTGKKITLECSQTMGHDKMYWYQQDPGMELHLIHYSYGVNSTEKGDLSSESTVSRIRTEHFPLTLESARPSHTSQYLCASTSTGGNTEAFFGQGTRLTVV.

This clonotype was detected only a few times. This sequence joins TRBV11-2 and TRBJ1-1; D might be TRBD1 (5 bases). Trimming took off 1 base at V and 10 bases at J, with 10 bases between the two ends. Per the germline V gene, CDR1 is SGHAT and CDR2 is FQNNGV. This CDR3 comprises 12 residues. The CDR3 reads CASSLVGEGAFF. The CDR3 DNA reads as TGTGCCAGCAGCTTAGTAGGGGAGGGAGCTTTCTTT.

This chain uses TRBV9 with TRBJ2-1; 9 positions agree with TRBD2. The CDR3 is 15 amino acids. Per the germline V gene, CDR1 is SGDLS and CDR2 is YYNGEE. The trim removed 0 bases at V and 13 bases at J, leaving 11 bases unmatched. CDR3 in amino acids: CASSVADSGGTPQFF. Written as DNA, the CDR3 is TGTGCCAGCAGCGTAGCTGATAGCGGGGGTACCCCCCAGTTCTTC.

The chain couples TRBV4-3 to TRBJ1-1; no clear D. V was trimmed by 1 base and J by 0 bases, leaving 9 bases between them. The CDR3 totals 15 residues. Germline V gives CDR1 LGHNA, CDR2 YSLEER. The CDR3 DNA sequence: TGCGCCAGCAGCCAAGGATCACAGATGAACACTGAAGCTTTCTTT. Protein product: CASSQGSQMNTEAFF.

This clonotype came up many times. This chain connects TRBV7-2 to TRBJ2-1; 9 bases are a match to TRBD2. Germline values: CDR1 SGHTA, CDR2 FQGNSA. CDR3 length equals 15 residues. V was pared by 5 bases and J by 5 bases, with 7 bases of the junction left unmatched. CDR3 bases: TGTGCCAGCAGCGTTAGCGGGGGAGCGAACAATGAGCAGTTCTTC. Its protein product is CASSVSGGANNEQFF.

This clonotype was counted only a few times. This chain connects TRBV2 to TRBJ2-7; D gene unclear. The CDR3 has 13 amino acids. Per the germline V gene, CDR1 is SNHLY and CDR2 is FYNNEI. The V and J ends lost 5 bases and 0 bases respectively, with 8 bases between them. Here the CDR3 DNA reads TGTGCCAGCAGTTGGGTCCCCTCCTACGAGCAGTACTTC. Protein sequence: CASSWVPSYEQYF. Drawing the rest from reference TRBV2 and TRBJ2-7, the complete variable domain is EPEVTQTPSHQVTQMGQEVILRCVPISNHLYFYWYRQILGQKVEFLVSFYNNEISEKSEIFDDQFSVERPDGSNFTLKIRSTKLEDSAMYFCASSWVPSYEQYFGPGTRLTVT.